Below, 8 T cell receptor beta chains from the same sample are listed, as sequenced in a study of blood T cell repertoires in COVID-19. Measured with immunoSEQ multiplex PCR; TCRdb has only the in-frame clones, and not every one. This sample has about 180,000 clones, with around 82% found just once. Sequences were obtained from peripheral blood. The receptor source for this set is a woman over 75 with active or convalescent COVID-19.

The J gene is TRBJ2-5, the V gene TRBV24-1; TRBD1 matches at 10 bases. The CDR3 is 15 amino acids. The ends lost 3 bases at V and 5 bases at J; junction bases unmatched: 5. Germline V gives CDR1 KGHDR, CDR2 SFDVKD. The CDR3 here is CATSDPGTGEETQYF. DNA of the CDR3: TGTGCCACCAGTGATCCCGGGACAGGGGAGGAGACCCAGTACTTC.

The chain is built from TRBV4-1 and TRBJ2-7; 10 positions match TRBD2. After removal of 0 bases from V and 12 bases from J, the junction contained 11 bases not matched to a gene. This CDR3 is built from 15 residues. CDR1 MGHRA and CDR2 YSYEKL come from the germline V gene. The CDR3: CASSQDEREREGRYF. The CDR3 nucleotides are TGCGCCAGCAGCCAAGATGAGAGGGAGCGGGAGGGCCGGTACTTC.

This clone was observed a handful of times. This chain uses TRBV28 with TRBJ1-3; 8 bases line up with TRBD1. Germline values: CDR1 MDHEN, CDR2 SYDVKM. This CDR3 has 14 amino acids. V lost 9 bases to trimming and J lost 0 bases; unmatched junction nucleotides: 4. In DNA form, the CDR3 reads TGTGCCAGTACAGGGGGTGCCTCTGGAAACACCATATATTTT. This sequence encodes CASTGGASGNTIYF.

The rearrangement joins TRBV4-1 to TRBJ1-2, with 7 positions matching TRBD1. Germline assignment: CDR1 MGHRA and CDR2 YSYEKL. The CDR3 length is 17 residues. V was clipped by 4 bases and J by 2 bases; unmatched bases: 13. DNA for the CDR3: TGCGCCAGCAGCCCATCCCAAGTTTCGGGACAGAACTATGGCTACACCTTC. Translation: CASSPSQVSGQNYGYTF.

The chain employs TRBV5-8 and TRBJ2-7, with 11 positions matching TRBD1. The trim removed 2 bases at V and 3 bases at J, leaving 1 base unmatched. The germline V gene has CDR1 SGHTS and CDR2 YDEGEE. CDR3 size: 14 residues. This chain's CDR3 is CASSFGTGGYEQYF. DNA for the CDR3: TGTGCCAGCAGCTTTGGGACAGGGGGCTACGAGCAGTACTTC.

On this clone itself: Other DNA sequences from this sample encode an identical CDR3 as well. This chain links TRBV9 with TRBJ2-7; possible D gene TRBD1, 6 bases. The CDR3 contains 14 residues. Germline V gene data show CDR1 as SGDLS and CDR2 as YYNGEE. Trimming left V 0 bases short and J 4 bases short, with 11 bases between. CDR3: CASSVGAGTYEQYF. CDR3 DNA sequence: TGTGCCAGCAGCGTAGGTGCAGGGACATACGAGCAGTACTTC.

The chain combines TRBV19 with TRBJ1-1; D is uncertain. Germline V gene lookup returns CDR1 LNHDA and CDR2 SQIVND (reference sequence). Trimming shortened V by 5 bases and J by 11 bases, and 12 bases separated the two germline ends. This CDR3 spans 11 amino acids. In DNA form, the CDR3 reads TGTGCCAGTAGTCTCGGACTGGGGGCTTTCTTT. Protein product: CASSLGLGAFF.

V and J are TRBV2 and TRBJ1-1; 10 nucleotides agree with TRBD1. V shed 6 bases and J 8 bases; nucleotides not matched to a gene: 6. The CDR3 extends over 13 amino acids. In germline, CDR1 is SNHLY, CDR2 FYNNEI. CDR3 DNA sequence: TGTGCCAGCAGCGGGGACAGGGGAATCGAAGCTTTCTTT. Protein sequence: CASSGDRGIEAFF.